This TCR beta chain was recorded in a study of T-cell reconstitution after alpha-beta-depleted transplantation in children. V gave up 4 bases and J gave up 5 bases, with 10 bases separating them. This CDR3 is 13 amino acids long. Germline V gene lookup returns CDR1 MDHEN and CDR2 SYDVKM. Unique molecular identifiers tagged the TCRbeta library. Each CDR3 protein is one row after TCRdb ran MiXCR on the PCR reads. Among approximately 400,000 distinct CDR3 sequences listed, roughly 17% were seen once. The starting material was PBMCs, mostly from graft donor cells, obtained 360 days after TCRalphabeta/CD19-depleted stem cell transplant. The TCR sequence derives from a boy under two years old who had a stem cell transplant for Wiskott-Aldrich syndrome, so the T cells may come from the graft donor. V gene TRBV28 combines with J gene TRBJ2-3, with a weak D call TRBD1 (5 bases). For the CDR3, the DNA is TGTGCCAGCAGTTCCATAAGGGGAGATACGCAGTATTTT. Protein product: CASSSIRGDTQYF.